This TCR beta chain derives from a study of a mutant IDH1 vaccine in newly diagnosed glioma. Study-level information: Treated patients had a mean age of 40.4 years and an approximately 62% male, around 40% female split. Patients got radiotherapy, temozolomide, or both beforehand, and most got both. General study findings and limits: There were vaccine-induced immune responses in about 92% of the patients.

The germline gives CDR1 SGHVS, CDR2 FQNEAQ. This CDR3 is 14 amino acids long. The germline V and J ends were trimmed by 0 bases and 0 bases, with 4 bases remaining between them. Using immunoSEQ multiplex PCR, the repertoire was profiled, and TCRdb retains in-frame clones only, with some absent. The data contain roughly 130,000 clones, around 77% of them singletons. This sample's time point: week 11, during vaccination. All doses held 300 ug of mutant IDH1 20-mer peptide, with topical imiquimod. About this clone itself: Its specificity is not known.

The material sequenced was PBMCs, taken from a glioma patient whose treatment included an IDH1 peptide vaccine. The V and J genes are TRBV7-8 and TRBJ2-3; D gene uncertain. This TCR came from a man aged 40-49 years with glioma. CDR3 bases: TGTGCCAGCAGCTTAGCCCTGAGCACAGATACGCAGTATTTT. Translating it yields CASSLALSTDTQYF. The full variable domain, its missing parts supplied by reference TRBV7-8 and TRBJ2-3, is GAGVSQSPRYKVAKRGQDVALRCDPISGHVSLFWYQQALGQGPEFLTYFQNEAQLDKSGLPSDRFFAERPEGSVSTLKIQRTQQEDSAVYLCASSLALSTDTQYFGPGTRLTVL.